Following are 21 T cell receptor beta chains from one sample sequenced in a study of T cell responses to AZD1222 COVID-19 vaccine (dated by TCRdb to about 2021). Read against the paper, the sample's time point label means: about 28 days (+/-7) after the second vaccine dose. Preparation of the library involved the immunoSEQ multiplex PCR assay. TCRdb mirrors the immuneACCESS table, restricted to in-frame sequences. Some clones are absent from its copies; in checked studies, under half trace to an unresolved V gene, and the reason for the others is unknown. Across this sample there are approximately 77,000 clones, with around 90% seen only once. The top ten constitute around 4.5% of the sample. Sequencing was performed on peripheral blood, taken 28 days after the second AZD1222 dose. The source of these receptors is an adult who received the AZD1222 COVID-19 vaccine.

The chain couples TRBV6-6 to TRBJ1-3; unclear D gene. The CDR3 extends over 16 amino acids. Trimming left V 1 base short and J 4 bases short, with 14 bases between. Germline values: CDR1 MNHNY, CDR2 SVGAGI (reference sequence). This CDR3 reads CASSYLVGSSGNTIYF. The CDR3 region has the DNA TGTGCCAGCAGTTACTTGGTGGGGTCCTCCGGAAACACCATATATTTT.

The rearrangement links TRBV5-1 to TRBJ2-7; a weak D match, TRBD2 (5 bases). Germline V gene sequence: CDR1 SGHRS, CDR2 YFSETQ. Trimming cost V 0 bases and J 6 bases, with 10 bases left between them. This CDR3 has 13 amino acids. The chain's CDR3 is CASSLAEGAEQYF. The CDR3 nucleotides are TGCGCCAGCAGCTTGGCCGAGGGCGCCGAGCAGTACTTC.

This chain links TRBV7-9 with TRBJ2-3; 11 nucleotides line up with TRBD2. Germline lookup yields CDR1 SEHNR and CDR2 FQNEAQ (reference sequence). Trimming took 2 bases from V and 3 from J; bases not matched to a gene: 7. CDR3 size: 17 residues. CDR3 in DNA: TGTGCCAGCAGCTTAAGCACTAGCGGGAGAAGAACAGATACGCAGTATTTT. Protein product: CASSLSTSGRRTDTQYF.

This clone occurred a few times. The J gene is TRBJ2-5, the V gene TRBV30; TRBD1 agrees at 8 bases. This CDR3 spans 16 amino acids. Germline lookup yields CDR1 GTSNPN and CDR2 SVGIG (reference sequence). With V trimmed by 0 bases and J by 0 bases, 6 bases remained unmatched. The CDR3 region is CAWSVTGTGYQETQYF. CDR3 coding DNA: TGTGCCTGGAGTGTAACTGGGACAGGATACCAAGAGACCCAGTACTTC.

This clone was counted once. The chain recombines TRBV6-2 or TRBV6-3 with TRBJ1-2; TRBD1 is a possible D gene (6 bases). The CDR3 length is 14 residues. CDR1 and CDR2 (germline): MNHEY, SVGEGT. V was shortened by 2 bases and J by 8 bases, with 15 bases between the two germline ends. CDR3 region: CASSYDGGHRGYTF. CDR3 in DNA: TGTGCCAGCAGTTACGACGGGGGGCACAGAGGCTACACCTTC.

V and J are TRBV10-1 and TRBJ2-3, with 10 bases identical to TRBD2. The CDR3 runs to 15 residues. Germline V CDR1 and CDR2: WNHNN, SYGVQD (reference sequence). The junction had 11 bases not matched to a gene; V was cut back by 4 bases and J by 10 bases. CDR3 sequence: CASSAAGGLRDAQYF. DNA of the CDR3: TGCGCCAGCAGTGCAGCGGGAGGGCTCCGGGATGCGCAGTATTTT.

V usage is TRBV10-2 and J usage is TRBJ2-7, with 7 bases identical to TRBD1. J gave up 6 bases and V 4 bases, and 15 bases lay outside the gene matches. Germline CDR1 WSHSY, CDR2 SAAADI. The CDR3 sequence is 16 residues long. CDR3 coding DNA: TGCGCCAGCAGTGGTCAAGGGGCAGGGGGTTCGAGCGAGCAGTACTTC. Its translation: CASSGQGAGGSSEQYF.

J is TRBJ2-7 and V is TRBV5-6, with D possibly TRBD2 on 6 matching bases. The CDR3 spans 13 residues. The V end lost 5 bases, the J end lost 3 bases, and 12 bases lay between the germline ends. CDR1 and CDR2 (germline): SGHDT, YYEEEE. The CDR3 loop reads CASSPGGGYEQYF. DNA of the CDR3: TGTGCCAGCAGTCCTGGGGGAGGCTACGAGCAGTACTTC.

A word on this clone: The junction differs from germline at one of its ends, possibly a read error. This sequence joins TRBV3-1 (or the pseudogene TRBV3-2) and TRBJ1-5; TRBD1 matches 7 bases. From germline, CDR1 is LGHDT and CDR2 YNNKEL (reference sequence). CDR3 length equals 14 residues. CDR3 loop: CASSQGGSSQPQHF. CDR3 DNA: TGTGCCAGCAGTCAAGGGGGCTCGAGTCAGCCCCAGCATTTT.

The V and J genes are TRBV6-4 and TRBJ2-2; D gene ambiguous. CDR1 and CDR2 from the germline V gene are MRHNA and SNTAGT. Trimming left V 6 bases short and J 4 bases short, with 9 bases between. CDR3 length: 13 residues. The CDR3 loop reads CASRAAGTGELFF. In nucleotides, the CDR3 is TGTGCCAGCAGGGCCGCCGGCACCGGGGAGCTGTTTTTT.

The V gene is TRBV9, the J gene TRBJ1-2; TRBD1 matches at 9 bases. After removal of 6 bases from V and 8 bases from J, the junction contained 8 bases not matched to a gene. Germline CDR1 SGDLS, CDR2 YYNGEE. The CDR3 sequence is 13 residues long. The chain's CDR3 is CASNSQGAGGYTF. The CDR3 DNA reads as TGTGCCAGCAACTCACAGGGGGCAGGCGGCTACACCTTC.

DNA of the CDR3: TGTGCCAGCAGTCCCCAGTCACTCTATGGCTACACCTTC. Translating it yields CASSPQSLYGYTF. V is TRBV12-3 or TRBV12-4 and J is TRBJ1-2; unclear D gene. V lost 5 bases and J lost 4, with 11 bases in between. This CDR3 comprises 13 residues.

The V call is TRBV30, the J call TRBJ1-5; 9 nucleotides agree with TRBD1. V lost 3 bases, J lost 2 bases, and 2 bases stayed unmatched. There are 14 residues in the CDR3. Germline-derived CDR1 and CDR2 are GTSNPN and SVGIG (reference sequence). CDR3 coding DNA: TGTGCCTGGAGCCGGACAGGGGGCAATCAGCCCCAGCATTTT. Protein: CAWSRTGGNQPQHF.

The rearrangement joins TRBV11-2 to TRBJ1-4, with D possibly TRBD1 on 6 matching bases. Germline lookup yields CDR1 SGHAT and CDR2 FQNNGV. The CDR3 sequence is 14 residues long. Trimming left V 1 base short and J 6 bases short, with 9 bases between. In nucleotides, the CDR3 is TGTGCCAGCAGCTTAGCGGGGGCGGATGAAAAACTGTTTTTT. It translates to CASSLAGADEKLFF. The full variable domain, in which reference TRBV11-2 and TRBJ1-4 provide the parts outside the CDR3, is EAGVAQSPRYKIIEKRQSVAFWCNPISGHATLYWYQQILGQGPKLLIQFQNNGVVDDSQLPKDRFSAERLKGVDSTLKIQPAKLEDSAVYLCASSLAGADEKLFFGSGTQLSVL.

The chain joins TRBV28 to TRBJ2-7; D gene unclear. Germline assignment: CDR1 MDHEN and CDR2 SYDVKM. V was trimmed by 3 bases and J by 2 bases, leaving 11 bases between them. The CDR3 is 14 residues long. This CDR3 is CASSFTGHPYEQYF. Here the CDR3 DNA reads TGTGCCAGCAGTTTTACCGGGCACCCCTACGAGCAGTACTTC.

The chain combines TRBV11-2 with TRBJ1-1, with 11 positions matching TRBD1. V gave up 5 bases and J gave up 4 bases; unmatched junction bases: 15. The CDR3 has 18 residues. Germline V gives CDR1 SGHAT, CDR2 FQNNGV. The CDR3 here is CASSPVGGQGGLGTEAFF. The CDR3 DNA sequence: TGTGCCAGCAGCCCCGTCGGGGGACAGGGGGGTCTCGGCACTGAAGCTTTCTTT.

The genes are TRBV7-8 and TRBJ1-1; tentatively, D is TRBD1 (6 bases). V shed 1 base and J shed 4 bases, with 10 bases lying between them. There are 14 residues in the CDR3. Germline V gene lookup returns CDR1 SGHVS and CDR2 FQNEAQ. CDR3: CASSLGQGSTEAFF. As DNA, the CDR3 is TGTGCCAGCAGCTTAGGGCAGGGGAGCACTGAAGCTTTCTTT.

J is TRBJ1-2 and V is TRBV5-1; a weak D match, TRBD1 (6 bases). Germline lookup yields CDR1 SGHRS and CDR2 YFSETQ. This CDR3 region has 15 residues. V lost 3 bases and J 2 bases, leaving 14 bases between the germline ends. The CDR3 DNA reads as TGCGCCAGCAGCTCCCAGGGGATTACAAACTATGGCTACACCTTC. Translated: CASSSQGITNYGYTF.

The chain links TRBV28 to TRBJ2-3; no clear D gene. Germline CDR1 reads MDHEN; CDR2 reads SYDVKM. V gave up 4 bases and J gave up 6 bases, with 11 bases separating them. CDR3 length equals 13 residues. The CDR3 loop is CASSWANLDTQYF. CDR3 nucleotide sequence: TGTGCCAGCAGTTGGGCCAATTTGGATACGCAGTATTTT.

The rearrangement links TRBV7-7 to TRBJ2-1; D is possibly TRBD2 (6 bases). There are 15 residues in the CDR3. Trimming pared 3 bases from V and 6 bases from J, leaving 15 bases between. Germline V lookup: CDR1 SSHAT, CDR2 FNYEAQ (reference sequence). This chain's CDR3 is CASSLGLPLSNEQFF. The CDR3 DNA follows: TGTGCCAGCAGCTTGGGACTCCCTCTTAGCAATGAGCAGTTCTTC.

The genes are TRBV18 and TRBJ1-1; D is uncertain. Germline V CDR1 and CDR2: KGHSH, LQKENI. Trimming shortened V by 9 bases and J by 0 bases, and 8 bases separated the two germline ends. This CDR3 contains 12 residues. This chain's CDR3 is CASRGMNTEAFF. CDR3 nucleotides: TGTGCCAGTCGAGGGATGAACACTGAAGCTTTCTTT.